The next 27 T cell receptor beta chains were all read from a single sample in a study of tumor-infiltrating lymphocytes in oesophageal squamous cell carcinoma. TCRdb used MiXCR to reprocess the PCR reads, holding one entry per CDR3 protein. The table lists around 22,000 distinct CDR3 sequences, approximately 35% of them singletons. Source material: esophageal tumor tissue. Receptor source: a female donor with esophageal squamous cell carcinoma.

This clonotype was counted only a few times. The gene calls are TRBV29-1 and TRBJ2-3; D is ambiguous. The CDR3 totals 14 residues. The germline V gene encodes CDR1 SQVTM and CDR2 ANQGSEA. V lost 3 bases and J 0 bases, leaving 10 bases between the germline ends. The CDR3 DNA reads TGCAGCGTTGATGGCGTCACTAGCACAGATACGCAGTATTTT. Residues: CSVDGVTSTDTQYF.

This clonotype was counted between two and nine times. Here the CDR3 DNA reads TGTGCCAGCAGCGTACAGCCCGGGACGAGAAATGAGCAGTTCTTC. This translates into CASSVQPGTRNEQFF. The chain carries TRBV9 and TRBJ2-1; the D call may be TRBD1 or TRBD2 (5 bases each). The germline CDR1 and CDR2 sequences are SGDLS and YYNGEE. The CDR3 runs 15 residues. V was trimmed by 1 base and J by 7 bases, leaving 15 bases between them. Looking up the rest from reference TRBV9 and TRBJ2-1 gives the full variable domain: DSGVTQTPKHLITATGQRVTLRCSPRSGDLSVYWYQQSLDQGLQFLIQYYNGEERAKGNILERFSAQQFPDLHSELNLSSLELGDSALYFCASSVQPGTRNEQFFGPGTRLTVL.

The gene calls are TRBV2 and TRBJ2-3; D uncertain. Germline V CDR1 and CDR2: SNHLY, FYNNEI. Trimming cost V 6 bases and J 7 bases, with 20 bases left between them. The CDR3 is made up of 15 amino acids. This CDR3 reads CASSQPGRSVNTQYF. In DNA, the CDR3 is TGTGCCAGCAGCCAACCGGGTCGATCGGTGAATACGCAGTATTTT.

This clonotype has at least ten counts. This chain joins TRBV5-1 and TRBJ2-1; 10 positions match TRBD2. The V segment lost 2 bases and the J segment 8 bases; nucleotides outside the gene matches: 1. This CDR3 contains 13 residues. Germline V gene lookup returns CDR1 SGHRS and CDR2 YFSETQ. CDR3 nucleotide sequence: TGCGCCAGCAGCTTTCTAGCGGGGGATGAGCAGTTCTTC. Its protein product is CASSFLAGDEQFF.

This clonotype was counted many times. The chain uses TRBV24-1 and TRBJ2-1; TRBD2 matches 8 bases. The junction had 7 bases not matched to a gene; V was cut back by 5 bases and J by 5 bases. This CDR3 contains 15 residues. From germline, CDR1 is KGHDR and CDR2 SFDVKD. Written as DNA, the CDR3 is TGTGCCACCAGTGGGCCGGGACTAGTGCACAATGAGCAGTTCTTC. Encoded protein: CATSGPGLVHNEQFF.

This clonotype was recorded many times. V gene TRBV6-1 combines with J gene TRBJ2-5; 10 nucleotides line up with TRBD1. This CDR3 is built from 16 residues. CDR1 MNHNS and CDR2 SASEGT come from the germline V gene. V was clipped by 4 bases and J by 11 bases; unmatched bases: 16. CDR3 residues: CASSASLQTGGHEQYF. The CDR3, as DNA: TGTGCCAGCAGTGCTTCCCTCCAGACAGGGGGCCATGAGCAGTACTTC.

This clonotype was seen more than once but under ten times. The chain uses TRBV7-9 and TRBJ1-2, with 7 bases fitting TRBD1. Trimming removed 8 bases from V and 7 bases from J; junction bases left unmatched: 10. CDR1 SEHNR and CDR2 FQNEAQ come from the germline V gene (reference sequence). The CDR3 consists of 13 residues. DNA for the CDR3: TGTGCCAGCCTCAGGGGGGGCTCTGGTGGCTACACCTTC. Its translation is CASLRGGSGGYTF.

There are a few counts of this clonotype. This rearrangement joins TRBV19 to TRBJ2-7, with TRBD1 identical over 8 bases. Unmatched junction bases numbered 13, after V lost 3 bases and J lost 9 bases. Germline loops: CDR1 LNHDA, CDR2 SQIVND (reference sequence). CDR3 length: 15 residues. CDR3 DNA: TGTGCCAGTAGTATTACCGGGACAGGCCCCGGAGGGCAGTACTTC. Encoded protein: CASSITGTGPGGQYF.

This clonotype was observed many times. The chain recombines TRBV28 with TRBJ1-2, with 12 bases matching TRBD1. The CDR3 is 15 amino acids. Trimming at V came to 7 bases and at J to 4 bases, leaving 7 bases not matched to a gene. Germline V gives CDR1 MDHEN, CDR2 SYDVKM. The CDR3 loop is CASTGTGGESYGYTF. The CDR3 bases are TGTGCCAGCACCGGGACAGGGGGCGAGTCCTATGGCTACACCTTC.

Sample share makes this clonotype medium-sized. The rearrangement uses TRBV7-3 and TRBJ2-1; TRBD2 agrees at 13 bases. The CDR3 extends over 14 amino acids. Germline CDR1 SGHTA, CDR2 FQGTGA. The V and J ends lost 6 bases and 5 bases, in that order; junction bases with no gene match: 1. The CDR3, as DNA: TGTGCCAGCAGACTAGCGGGAGGGAACAATGAGCAGTTCTTC. This sequence encodes CASRLAGGNNEQFF.

This clonotype is classed as medium-sized. The chain links TRBV7-3 to TRBJ2-1; 7 bases match TRBD2. Germline lookup yields CDR1 SGHTA and CDR2 FQGTGA. The V and J ends lost 5 bases and 7 bases, in that order; junction bases with no gene match: 11. The CDR3 loop spans 15 amino acids. The CDR3 here is CASSRWAGEGNEQFF. The CDR3 bases are TGTGCCAGCAGCCGGTGGGCGGGAGAGGGAAATGAGCAGTTCTTC.

This clonotype appeared many times. V gene TRBV28 combines with J gene TRBJ2-5; a weak D match, TRBD2 (6 bases). The CDR3 has 15 residues. Trimming removed 8 bases from V and 4 bases from J, with 20 bases in between. Germline V gene data show CDR1 as MDHEN and CDR2 as SYDVKM. The CDR3 DNA reads TGTGCCAGCCGGTCCGGGGGACGATCTACAGAGACCCAGTACTTC. Encoded protein: CASRSGGRSTETQYF.

The chain joins TRBV21-1 to TRBJ2-3; TRBD2, the table's D call, was not compared with the DNA. TRBV21-1 is a recognized pseudogene. This CDR3 contains 15 residues. The CDR3 here is CASSRCARAGDTQYF. In DNA, the CDR3 is TGTGCCAGCAGCAGATGCGCACGAGCGGGAGATACGCAGTATTTT.

This clonotype is deemed medium-sized. This chain connects TRBV27 to TRBJ2-6; D not resolved. The germline CDR1 and CDR2 sequences are MNHEY and SMNVEV (reference sequence). The CDR3 is made up of 18 amino acids. V was clipped by 3 bases and J by 2 bases, with 17 bases between them. CDR3 sequence reads: CASSFRSSNVAGANVLTF. Here the CDR3 DNA reads TGTGCCAGCAGTTTTCGGAGTTCCAACGTAGCTGGGGCCAACGTCCTGACTTTC.

The table lists this clonotype with many counts. This chain links TRBV5-1 with TRBJ2-3; D gene ambiguous. CDR3 length: 14 amino acids. The germline gives CDR1 SGHRS, CDR2 YFSETQ. V lost 0 bases and J 0 bases, leaving 5 bases between the germline ends. The CDR3 is CASSLGGSTDTQYF. CDR3 nucleotides: TGCGCCAGCAGCTTGGGTGGGAGCACAGATACGCAGTATTTT.

As to this clonotype: It may be a read error: a sequence one base away is much more abundant. This rearrangement joins TRBV12-3 or TRBV12-4 to TRBJ2-3; D ambiguous. The J call is uncertain, as TRBJ2-7 better fits the DNA end. The CDR3 length is 13 residues. CDR3 amino acids: CAGSFNRDNEQYF. CDR3 bases: TGTGCCGGCAGTTTTAACAGAGACAATGAGCAGTACTTC.

This clonotype was seen just once. J is TRBJ2-5 and V is TRBV11-2; 8 nucleotides match TRBD1. With 1 base clipped from V and 1 base from J, the junction kept 2 bases outside the gene matches. Germline CDR1 SGHAT, CDR2 FQNNGV. This CDR3 comprises 15 residues. This CDR3 is CASSLGDRFQETQYF. CDR3 nucleotides: TGTGCCAGCAGCTTAGGGGACAGGTTCCAAGAGACCCAGTACTTC.

The V and J genes are TRBV5-6 and TRBJ2-5, with 14 bases aligning to TRBD2. The J call may be incorrect, as the DNA end agrees better with TRBJ2-7. The CDR3 has 17 residues. Germline V lookup: CDR1 SGHDT, CDR2 YYEEEE. CDR3 sequence: CASSLYQTSGRAYEQYF. CDR3 bases: TGTGCCAGCAGCCTCTACCAGACTAGCGGGAGGGCCTACGAGCAGTACTTC.

With respect to this clonotype: This is likely a read error, given that the CDR3 carries no conserved phenylalanine or tryptophan at its end. No DNA is shown, since the ends of the CDR3 on it are uncertain; the CDR3 is the one TCRdb lists. The V and J genes are TRBV7-4 and TRBJ2-6; TRBD2, as called in the table, went unchecked against the DNA. The length of the CDR3 is 20 amino acids, counting both ends. Germline V gene sequence: CDR1 SGHVT, CDR2 SQSDAQ. The CDR3 spells CASSLGTSGRSDNLRAVLRA.

The CDR3 region has the DNA TGTGCCAGCAGCCGATCGGGAGACGCCAGCCATAATGAAAAACTGTTTTTT. This sequence encodes CASSRSGDASHNEKLFF. V gene TRBV3-1 combines with J gene TRBJ1-4; D call uncertain. Trimming cost V 4 bases and J 4 bases, with 19 bases left between them. The CDR3 totals 17 residues. CDR1 is LGHDT, CDR2 YNNKEL, per germline (reference sequence).

The table lists this clonotype with many counts. This CDR3 is CASSGGTGGNEQFF. The CDR3 DNA reads TGTGCCAGCAGTGGGGGGACAGGGGGCAATGAGCAGTTCTTC. This chain joins TRBV6-1 and TRBJ2-1; 11 nucleotides line up with TRBD1. Germline V gives CDR1 MNHNS, CDR2 SASEGT. With V trimmed by 4 bases and J by 6 bases, 2 bases remained unmatched. There are 14 residues in the CDR3.

This chain joins TRBV12-3 or TRBV12-4 and TRBJ2-5; 9 bases fit TRBD2. The DNA end is a closer match to TRBJ2-7, so the J assignment may be wrong. This CDR3 is built from 15 residues. CDR3 DNA: TGTGCCAGCAGTTTAGCTGCGGGAGGGACCTACGAGCAGTACTTC. Residues: CASSLAAGGTYEQYF.

This clonotype was seen ten or more times. The chain carries TRBV28 and TRBJ2-1; perhaps TRBD2 as D (5 bases). The assigned J gene may be wrong: the sequence end matches TRBJ2-7 better. CDR1 is MDHEN and CDR2 is SYDVKM in the germline V gene. This CDR3 is built from 17 residues. The CDR3 bases are TGTGCCAGCAGTTTATATCCAAGCGGTAGCTCCTACAATGAGCAGTACTTC. Protein product: CASSLYPSGSSYNEQYF.

The chain has TRBV7-9 and TRBJ2-2; 8 bases agree with TRBD1. The V and J ends lost 2 bases and 4 bases, in that order; junction bases with no gene match: 3. CDR3 length: 15 amino acids. Per the germline V gene, CDR1 is SEHNR and CDR2 is FQNEAQ (reference sequence). The CDR3 region has the DNA TGTGCCAGCAGCTTACTTCAGGGGGCCACCGGGGAGCTGTTTTTT. It is translated as CASSLLQGATGELFF.

A word on this clonotype: Likely a read error: the CDR3 ends without its conserved phenylalanine or tryptophan. No DNA is shown, since the ends of the CDR3 on it are uncertain; the CDR3 is the one TCRdb lists. The chain joins TRBV6-1 to TRBJ2-3; TRBD1, the table's D call, was not compared with the DNA. The CDR3 is 17 residues long, counting both termini. Germline loops: CDR1 MNHNS, CDR2 SASEGT. The CDR3 reads CASSPGTGWGNEQFFGP.

This clonotype occurred a few times. J is TRBJ2-5 and V is TRBV6-1; tentative D call: TRBD1 (5 bases). This CDR3 region has 12 residues. Germline values: CDR1 MNHNS, CDR2 SASEGT. The V end lost 6 bases, the J end lost 13 bases, and 18 bases lay between the germline ends. The CDR3 DNA sequence: TGTGCCAGCAGGTCAGGGTTAGGTGAACCGTACTTC. Translated, it gives CASRSGLGEPYF.

The V gene is TRBV6-1, the J gene TRBJ2-7; D gene uncertain. The end of the DNA fits TRBJ2-1 better, so the J call may be wrong. The CDR3 runs 13 residues. Germline V CDR1 and CDR2: MNHNS, SASEGT. The CDR3 loop is CASSYGEIGEQFF. Here the CDR3 DNA reads TGTGCCAGCAGTTACGGAGAAATTGGTGAGCAGTTCTTC.